Described below is a single T cell receptor (beta chain) sequence and its context. Antigen: not known. This sample is part of a study of shared clonotypes between healthy human individuals. Findings and limits, study-wide: Non-shared clonotypes displayed generation probabilities falling below those of clonotypes present in all four donors.

The method was immunoSEQ multiplex PCR; TCRdb's version includes in-frame clones alone and lacks a portion of them. Among roughly 1,500,000 clones, less than 99% were seen once, and the ten largest hold approximately 0.4%. The CDR3 has 16 amino acids. Trimming took off 5 bases at V and 5 bases at J, with 22 bases between the two ends. The V gene's germline CDR1 is SNHLY and CDR2 FYNNEI. The sequence derives from a man aged 25 to 40 in good health. The gene calls are TRBV2 and TRBJ2-7; no clear D gene. The source material was naive CD4+ T cells sorted from blood. This sample's subset: CD45RA+ positively selected. The CDR3 here is CASSPHGSTLIDEQYF. The CDR3 nucleotides are TGTGCCAGCAGTCCCCACGGGTCTACCCTAATCGACGAGCAGTACTTC.